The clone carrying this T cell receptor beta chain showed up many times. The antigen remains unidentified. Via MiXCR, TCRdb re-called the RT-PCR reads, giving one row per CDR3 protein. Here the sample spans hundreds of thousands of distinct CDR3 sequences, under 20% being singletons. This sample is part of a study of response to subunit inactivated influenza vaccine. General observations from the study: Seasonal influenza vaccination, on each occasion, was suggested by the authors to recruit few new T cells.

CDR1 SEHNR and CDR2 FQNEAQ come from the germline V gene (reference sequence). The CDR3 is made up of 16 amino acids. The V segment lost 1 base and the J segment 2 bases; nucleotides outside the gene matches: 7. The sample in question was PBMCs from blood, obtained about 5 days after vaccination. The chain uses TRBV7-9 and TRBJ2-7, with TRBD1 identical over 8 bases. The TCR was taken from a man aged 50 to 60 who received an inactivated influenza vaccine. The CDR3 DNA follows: TGTGCCAGCAGCTTAGTGGGGGGACAGGTTACCTACGAGCAGTACTTC. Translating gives CASSLVGGQVTYEQYF.